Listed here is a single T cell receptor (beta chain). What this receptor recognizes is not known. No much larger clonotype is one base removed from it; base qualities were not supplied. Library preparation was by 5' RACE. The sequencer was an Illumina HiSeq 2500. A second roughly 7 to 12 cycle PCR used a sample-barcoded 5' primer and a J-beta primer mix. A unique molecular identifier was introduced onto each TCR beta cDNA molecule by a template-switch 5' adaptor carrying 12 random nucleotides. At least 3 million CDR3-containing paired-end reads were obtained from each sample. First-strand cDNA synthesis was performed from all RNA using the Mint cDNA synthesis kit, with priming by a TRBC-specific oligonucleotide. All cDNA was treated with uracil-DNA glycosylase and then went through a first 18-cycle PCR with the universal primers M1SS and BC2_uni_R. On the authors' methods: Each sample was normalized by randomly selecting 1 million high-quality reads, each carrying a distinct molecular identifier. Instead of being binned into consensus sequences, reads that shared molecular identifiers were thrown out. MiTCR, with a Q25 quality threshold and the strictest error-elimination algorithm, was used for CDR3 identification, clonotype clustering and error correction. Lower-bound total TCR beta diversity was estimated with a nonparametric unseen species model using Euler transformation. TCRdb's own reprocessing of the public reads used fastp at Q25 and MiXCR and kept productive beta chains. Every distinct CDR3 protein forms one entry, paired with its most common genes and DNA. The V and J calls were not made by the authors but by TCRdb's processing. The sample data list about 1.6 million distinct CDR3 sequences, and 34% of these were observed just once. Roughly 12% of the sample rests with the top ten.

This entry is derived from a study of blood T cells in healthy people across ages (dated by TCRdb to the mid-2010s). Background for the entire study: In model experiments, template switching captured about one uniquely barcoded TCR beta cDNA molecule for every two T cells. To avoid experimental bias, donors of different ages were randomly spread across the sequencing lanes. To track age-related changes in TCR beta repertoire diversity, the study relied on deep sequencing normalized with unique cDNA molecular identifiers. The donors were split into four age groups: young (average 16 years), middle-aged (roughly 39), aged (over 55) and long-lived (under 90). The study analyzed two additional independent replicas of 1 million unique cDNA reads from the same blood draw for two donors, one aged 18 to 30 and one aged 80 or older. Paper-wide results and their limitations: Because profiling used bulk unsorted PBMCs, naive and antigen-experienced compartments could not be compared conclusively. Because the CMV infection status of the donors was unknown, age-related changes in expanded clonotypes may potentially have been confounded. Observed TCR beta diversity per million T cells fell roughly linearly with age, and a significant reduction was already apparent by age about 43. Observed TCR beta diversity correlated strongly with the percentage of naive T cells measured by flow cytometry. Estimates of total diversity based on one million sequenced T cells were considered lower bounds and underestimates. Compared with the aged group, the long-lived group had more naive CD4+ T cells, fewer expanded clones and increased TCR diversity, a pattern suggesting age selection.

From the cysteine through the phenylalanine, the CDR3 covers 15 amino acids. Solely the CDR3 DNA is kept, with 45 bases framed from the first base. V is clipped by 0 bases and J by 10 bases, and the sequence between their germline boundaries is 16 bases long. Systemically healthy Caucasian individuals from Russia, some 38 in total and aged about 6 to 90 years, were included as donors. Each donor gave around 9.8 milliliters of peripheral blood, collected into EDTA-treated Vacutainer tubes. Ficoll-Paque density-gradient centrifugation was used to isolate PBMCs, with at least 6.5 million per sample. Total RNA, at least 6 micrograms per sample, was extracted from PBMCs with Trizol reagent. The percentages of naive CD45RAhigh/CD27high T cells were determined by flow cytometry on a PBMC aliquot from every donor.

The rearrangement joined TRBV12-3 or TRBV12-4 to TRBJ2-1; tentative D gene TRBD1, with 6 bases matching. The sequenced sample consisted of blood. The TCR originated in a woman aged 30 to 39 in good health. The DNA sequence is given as TGTGCCAGCAGTTTAGCGGGGGCCCACTTTGACGAGCAGTTCTTC. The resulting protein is CASSLAGAHFDEQFF.